Presented here are 29 T cell receptor beta chains from one specimen sequenced in a study of blood T cell repertoires in COVID-19. The repertoire was sequenced with immunoSEQ multiplex PCR; TCRdb's copy has only in-frame clones and lacks some. The data contain around 140,000 clones, 80% of them singletons. What was sequenced was peripheral blood. These TCRs come from a man aged 65-85 years who had recovered from COVID-19.

This rearrangement joins TRBV9 to TRBJ1-1; D is uncertain. V lost 0 bases, J lost 0 bases, and 6 bases lay in between. Germline V gene sequence: CDR1 SGDLS, CDR2 YYNGEE. This CDR3 has 14 amino acids. The DNA of the CDR3 is TGTGCCAGCAGCGTAGACACAATGAACACTGAAGCTTTCTTT. Residues: CASSVDTMNTEAFF.

This sequence joins TRBV7-8 and TRBJ2-6; no firm D call. This CDR3 spans 16 amino acids. Germline loops: CDR1 SGHVS, CDR2 FQNEAQ. Trimming took 2 bases from V and 0 from J, leaving 8 bases between them. The CDR3 sequence: CASSLIGRSGANVLTF. DNA for the CDR3: TGTGCCAGCAGCTTAATCGGTCGCTCTGGGGCCAACGTCCTGACTTTC. The full variable domain, rest sourced from reference TRBV7-8 and TRBJ2-6, is GAGVSQSPRYKVAKRGQDVALRCDPISGHVSLFWYQQALGQGPEFLTYFQNEAQLDKSGLPSDRFFAERPEGSVSTLKIQRTQQEDSAVYLCASSLIGRSGANVLTFGAGSRLTVL.

The chain is built from TRBV5-4 and TRBJ2-1; TRBD1 might be the D (8 bases). From germline, CDR1 is SGHNT and CDR2 YYREEE (reference sequence). This CDR3 region has 14 residues. Trimming took off 3 bases at V and 11 bases at J, with 18 bases between the two ends. CDR3 DNA sequence: TGTGCCAGCAGCTGGGAGGGCAGGGGGCAGAAGCAGTTCTTC. As protein: CASSWEGRGQKQFF.

The genes are TRBV5-1 and TRBJ1-1; the match to TRBD1 covers 8 bases. This CDR3 is 15 amino acids long. With 3 bases clipped from V and 4 bases from J, the junction kept 8 bases outside the gene matches. The germline CDR1 and CDR2 sequences are SGHRS and YFSETQ. CDR3 residues: CASSYPDRAGTEAFF. CDR3 DNA: TGCGCCAGCAGCTATCCGGACAGGGCAGGCACTGAAGCTTTCTTT.

The chain employs TRBV4-1 and TRBJ2-3, with 10 nucleotides matching TRBD2. J gave up 3 bases and V 3 bases, and 6 bases lay outside the gene matches. Germline-derived CDR1 and CDR2 are MGHRA and YSYEKL. The CDR3 covers 16 residues. The CDR3 reads CASSQVLAGGTDTQYF. CDR3 DNA sequence: TGCGCCAGCAGCCAGGTCTTAGCGGGAGGAACAGATACGCAGTATTTT.

CDR3 protein: CASSPKWDRNFNEQFF. The CDR3 DNA reads as TGTGCCAGCAGCCCAAAATGGGACAGAAACTTCAATGAGCAGTTCTTC. The chain is built from TRBV3-1 (or the pseudogene TRBV3-2) and TRBJ2-1, with 7 positions matching TRBD1. J was trimmed by 6 bases and V by 4 bases; bases with no gene match: 12. The CDR3 contains 16 residues. Germline V gene lookup returns CDR1 LGHDT and CDR2 YNNKEL (reference sequence).

CDR3 in DNA: TGCGCCAGCAGCCTAAGTTCGGGGCTAGGAGGGCCCTACGAGCAGTACTTC. Amino acid sequence: CASSLSSGLGGPYEQYF. This chain uses TRBV4-1 with TRBJ2-7; D is possibly TRBD2 (6 bases). The germline V gene encodes CDR1 MGHRA and CDR2 YSYEKL. CDR3 length equals 17 residues. Trimming stripped 4 bases from V and 2 bases from J, with 21 bases between.

This clone was observed a handful of times. The rearrangement joins TRBV27 to TRBJ2-1, with TRBD2 identical over 9 bases. This CDR3 is built from 15 residues. J gave up 4 bases and V 7 bases, and 8 bases lay outside the gene matches. CDR1 and CDR2 (germline): MNHEY, SMNVEV (reference sequence). CDR3 protein: CASTGASGTYNEQFF. Written as DNA, the CDR3 is TGTGCCAGCACTGGGGCTAGCGGGACGTACAATGAGCAGTTCTTC.

J is TRBJ2-5 and V is TRBV15; no clear D gene. Deletions cut 0 bases from V and 1 base from J, with 12 bases between. CDR1 is LNHNV and CDR2 is YYDKDF in the germline V gene (reference sequence). There are 16 residues in the CDR3. CDR3 DNA: TGTGCCACCAGCAGAGATGTTCCCAGATGCCAAGAGACCCAGTACTTC. This gives the protein CATSRDVPRCQETQYF.

The gene calls are TRBV5-6 and TRBJ2-4; the match to TRBD2 covers 7 bases. This CDR3 spans 16 amino acids. V dropped 4 bases and J dropped 3; count of bases not matched to a gene: 10. CDR1 SGHDT and CDR2 YYEEEE come from the germline V gene. This CDR3 reads CASSPRGWGGKNIQYF. CDR3 sequence (DNA): TGTGCCAGCAGCCCCCGCGGGTGGGGGGGCAAAAACATTCAGTACTTC.

This clone was seen a single time. V usage is TRBV27 and J usage is TRBJ2-3, with 12 nucleotides matching TRBD2. V gave up 4 bases and J gave up 2 bases; unmatched junction bases: 7. Germline assignment: CDR1 MNHEY and CDR2 SMNVEV (reference sequence). The CDR3 runs to 17 residues. Here the CDR3 reads CASSSRTSGTYTDTQYF. The DNA of the CDR3 is TGTGCCAGCAGTTCTCGGACTAGCGGGACTTACACAGATACGCAGTATTTT.

The V gene is TRBV5-8, the J gene TRBJ2-5; 12 bases agree with TRBD1. The CDR3 sequence is 16 residues long. Germline loops: CDR1 SGHTS, CDR2 YDEGEE. The ends lost 0 bases at V and 5 bases at J; junction bases unmatched: 5. This chain's CDR3 is CASSLGGTGGVETQYF. CDR3 coding DNA: TGTGCCAGCAGCTTGGGGGGGACAGGGGGCGTGGAGACCCAGTACTTC.

The chain employs TRBV12-3 or TRBV12-4 and TRBJ1-6; TRBD1 matches 7 bases. CDR3 length: 13 amino acids. Trimming cost V 6 bases and J 10 bases; bases outside gene matches: 6. The CDR3: CASRGGQLSPLHF. The CDR3 DNA reads as TGTGCCAGCAGAGGGGGACAGTTATCACCCCTCCACTTT.

The V and J genes are TRBV4-3 and TRBJ1-1, with D unresolved. The CDR3 length is 13 residues. Germline CDR1 and CDR2: LGHNA and YSLEER. The V and J ends lost 0 bases and 11 bases respectively, with 13 bases between them. The CDR3 nucleotides are TGCGCCAGCAGCCAAGATCTTGAGAAGTCGGCTTTCTTT. Translated, it gives CASSQDLEKSAFF.

This rearrangement joins TRBV5-1 to TRBJ1-1, with D possibly matching TRBD1 (6 bases). The length of the CDR3 is 12 residues. Trimming pared 5 bases from V and 5 bases from J, leaving 10 bases between. Germline V gives CDR1 SGHRS, CDR2 YFSETQ. CDR3 region: CASSPGDTEAFF. The CDR3 nucleotides are TGCGCCAGCAGTCCAGGGGATACTGAAGCTTTCTTT. The full variable domain, with the rest looked up from reference TRBV5-1 and TRBJ1-1, is KAGVTQTPRYLIKTRGQQVTLSCSPISGHRSVSWYQQTPGQGLQFLFEYFSETQRNKGNFPGRFSGRQFSNSRSEMNVSTLELGDSALYLCASSPGDTEAFFGQGTRLTVV.

This sequence joins TRBV5-1 and TRBJ2-7; 9 bases map to TRBD1. Germline V gives CDR1 SGHRS, CDR2 YFSETQ. CDR3 size: 15 residues. V shed 2 bases and J 2 bases; nucleotides not matched to a gene: 5. This chain's CDR3 is CASSFTGTGPYEQYF. The CDR3 DNA is TGCGCCAGCAGCTTTACCGGGACAGGGCCCTACGAGCAGTACTTC. Variable domain in full (rest from reference TRBV5-1 and TRBJ2-7): KAGVTQTPRYLIKTRGQQVTLSCSPISGHRSVSWYQQTPGQGLQFLFEYFSETQRNKGNFPGRFSGRQFSNSRSEMNVSTLELGDSALYLCASSFTGTGPYEQYFGPGTRLTVT.

This clone occurred once. The chain employs TRBV10-1 and TRBJ2-1; possible D gene TRBD1, 6 bases. Trimming took off 3 bases at V and 1 base at J, with 16 bases between the two ends. The germline V gene encodes CDR1 WNHNN and CDR2 SYGVQD (reference sequence). The CDR3 has 17 amino acids. The chain's CDR3 is CASSEGGFGASYNEQFF. The CDR3 nucleotides are TGCGCCAGCAGTGAAGGGGGTTTCGGGGCATCCTACAATGAGCAGTTCTTC.

This clone was found once. The junction and the germline gene differ at one end; a read error may be behind it. The chain recombines TRBV6-5 with TRBJ1-2, with TRBD1 as a possible D gene (5 bases). Germline lookup yields CDR1 MNHEY and CDR2 SVGAGI. CDR3 length equals 15 residues. Written as DNA, the CDR3 is TGTGCCAGCAGTGACTCCCCATGGGGAAGGGGTGGCTACACCTTC. Its protein product is CASSDSPWGRGGYTF.

This chain uses TRBV18 with TRBJ2-3; 7 bases map to TRBD1. J gave up 5 bases and V 1 base, and 3 bases lay outside the gene matches. The CDR3 sequence is 14 residues long. Germline CDR1 KGHSH, CDR2 LQKENI. The CDR3 loop is CASSPLGDRDTQYF. The CDR3 region has the DNA TGTGCCAGCTCACCACTAGGGGACAGAGATACGCAGTATTTT.

V is TRBV4-1 and J is TRBJ2-7; maybe TRBD2 (5 bases). Trimming stripped 6 bases from V and 3 bases from J, with 21 bases between. This CDR3 is built from 16 residues. Per germline, CDR1 MGHRA and CDR2 YSYEKL. The DNA for the CDR3 is TGCGCCAGCAGGGGTTCCCTCGAGGGAGCACTCTACGAGCAGTACTTC. Encoded protein: CASRGSLEGALYEQYF.

The J gene is TRBJ2-1, the V gene TRBV6-6; TRBD2 aligns across 11 bases. Germline CDR1 and CDR2: MNHNY and SVGAGI (reference sequence). Unmatched junction bases numbered 21, after V lost 5 bases and J lost 3 bases. The CDR3 is 21 amino acids. The CDR3 here is CASSPSRRGTSGHKDYNEQFF. The CDR3 bases are TGTGCCAGCAGTCCCTCTCGAAGGGGGACTAGCGGACATAAAGACTACAATGAGCAGTTCTTC.

The chain combines TRBV19 with TRBJ2-1; the match to TRBD1 covers 9 bases. Trimming took 1 base from V and 6 from J; bases not matched to a gene: 7. CDR1 is LNHDA and CDR2 is SQIVND in the germline V gene (reference sequence). The CDR3 is 16 residues long. The CDR3 DNA is TGTGCCAGTAGTATAGTCTCCGGGACAGGGCGCAATGAGCAGTTCTTC. Translating it yields CASSIVSGTGRNEQFF. Full variable domain (missing parts from reference TRBV19 and TRBJ2-1): DGGITQSPKYLFRKEGQNVTLSCEQNLNHDAMYWYRQDPGQGLRLIYYSQIVNDFQKGDIAEGYSVSREKKESFPLTVTSAQKNPTAFYLCASSIVSGTGRNEQFFGPGTRLTVL.

For this clone: An end of the junction differs from the germline gene, which may be a read error. V gene TRBV5-1 combines with J gene TRBJ2-3; 7 bases are a match to TRBD1. CDR1 is SGHRS and CDR2 is YFSETQ in the germline V gene. This CDR3 has 14 residues. The CDR3 region is CASSPRTGLDAQYF. DNA for the CDR3: TGCGCCAGCAGCCCACGGACAGGCCTAGATGCGCAGTATTTT.

The chain combines TRBV30 with TRBJ1-2; 10 bases map to TRBD1. This CDR3 has 15 amino acids. The J segment lost 8 bases and the V segment lost 2 bases, leaving 11 bases of the junction unmatched. Germline CDR1 is GTSNPN and CDR2 is SVGIG (reference sequence). The DNA of the CDR3 is TGTGCCTGGAGTCCTAAGACAGGGGGCAGCGGGGGCTACACCTTC. Translating gives CAWSPKTGGSGGYTF.

The chain couples TRBV10-3 to TRBJ2-1, with D maybe TRBD2 (6 bases). Germline lookup yields CDR1 ENHRY and CDR2 SYGVKD. Trimming shortened V by 4 bases and J by 1 base, and 14 bases separated the two germline ends. CDR3 size: 16 residues. The chain's CDR3 is CAISGKLALSYNEQFF. CDR3 coding DNA: TGTGCCATCAGTGGTAAGCTAGCGCTTTCCTACAATGAGCAGTTCTTC.

This rearrangement joins TRBV2 to TRBJ2-7; D perhaps matches TRBD1 (7 bases). CDR3 length equals 16 residues. Trimming shortened V by 0 bases and J by 6 bases, and 18 bases separated the two germline ends. Looked up from germline, CDR1 is SNHLY and CDR2 is FYNNEI. The chain's CDR3 is CASSEAEEGAPFEQYF. The CDR3 DNA reads as TGTGCCAGCAGTGAAGCCGAGGAGGGGGCGCCTTTCGAGCAGTACTTC.

The gene calls are TRBV30 and TRBJ1-4; D uncertain. The CDR3 contains 11 residues. Trimming pared 3 bases from V and 8 bases from J, leaving 7 bases between. From germline, CDR1 is GTSNPN and CDR2 SVGIG (reference sequence). The CDR3 protein is CAWRWEEKLFF. The CDR3 coding sequence is TGTGCCTGGAGGTGGGAGGAAAAACTGTTTTTT. The whole variable domain, filled in from reference TRBV30 and TRBJ1-4, reads SQTIHQWPATLVQPVGSPLSLECTVEGTSNPNLYWYRQAAGRGLQLLFYSVGIGQISSEVPQNLSASRPQDRQFILSSKKLLLSDSGFYLCAWRWEEKLFFGSGTQLSVL.

The chain combines TRBV3-1 (or the pseudogene TRBV3-2) with TRBJ2-1; 8 positions match TRBD2. Germline values: CDR1 LGHDT, CDR2 YNNKEL (reference sequence). This CDR3 comprises 17 residues. V lost 4 bases to trimming and J lost 2 bases; unmatched junction nucleotides: 10. CDR3 protein: CASSRQGSSGPYNEQFF. Written as DNA, the CDR3 is TGTGCCAGCAGCCGCCAAGGATCTAGCGGGCCCTACAATGAGCAGTTCTTC.

V gene TRBV4-3 combines with J gene TRBJ1-1; TRBD1 matches at 9 bases. Per germline, CDR1 LGHNA and CDR2 YSLEER. This CDR3 region has 17 residues. V lost 1 base and J lost 5; bases outside the gene matches: 11. The CDR3 DNA reads TGCGCCAGCAGCCAAGGAACCGGGACAGGGCGCCGGACTGAAGCTTTCTTT. Protein sequence: CASSQGTGTGRRTEAFF.